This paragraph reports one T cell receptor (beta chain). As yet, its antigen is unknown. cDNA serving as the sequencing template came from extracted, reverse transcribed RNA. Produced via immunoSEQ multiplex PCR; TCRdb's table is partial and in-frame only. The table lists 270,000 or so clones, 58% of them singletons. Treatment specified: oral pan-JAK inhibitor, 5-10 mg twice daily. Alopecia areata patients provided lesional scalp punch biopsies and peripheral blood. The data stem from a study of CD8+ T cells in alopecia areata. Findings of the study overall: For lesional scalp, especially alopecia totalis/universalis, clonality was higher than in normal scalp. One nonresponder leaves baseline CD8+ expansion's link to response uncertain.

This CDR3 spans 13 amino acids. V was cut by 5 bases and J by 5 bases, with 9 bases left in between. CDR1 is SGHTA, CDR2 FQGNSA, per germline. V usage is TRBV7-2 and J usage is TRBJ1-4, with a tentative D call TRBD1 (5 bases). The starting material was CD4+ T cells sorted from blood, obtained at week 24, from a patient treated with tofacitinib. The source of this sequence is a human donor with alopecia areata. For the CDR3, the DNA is TGTGCCAGCAGCGTCCGGGGGAATGAAAAACTGTTTTTT. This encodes CASSVRGNEKLFF.